This T cell receptor (beta chain) was identified in a study of OX40 agonist ivuxolimab in advanced cancers. The study's findings and limits: CD4+ and CD8+ blood T cells expanded clonally by week 6 at 0.1 to 3.0 mg/kg.

Some clones are missing from TCRdb's copy, which holds only in-frame ones; the method was immunoSEQ multiplex PCR. The sample contains 80,000 or so clones, just under 95% of which appear only once. As regards this clone: What it binds is unknown.

Patients with a history of autoimmune disease or on systemic immunosuppression were excluded. On cycle 4 day 1 and cycle 7 day 1, as well as at baseline, blood was sampled. The input for sequencing was CD4+ or CD8+ T cells sorted from blood, taken in a trial of the OX40 agonist ivuxolimab. The clonotype originates from an adult with an advanced solid tumor such as melanoma, head and neck, liver or kidney cancer.

The CDR3 loop is CASSESGFSTDTQYF. CDR3 bases: TGTGCCAGTAGTGAGAGCGGTTTTAGCACAGATACGCAGTATTTT. The chain employs TRBV19 and TRBJ2-3; possibly TRBD2 for D (5 bases). Germline V CDR1 and CDR2: LNHDA, SQIVND (reference sequence). CDR3 length: 15 residues. The V end was cut by 5 bases, the J end by 0 bases, with 12 bases between.